This T cell receptor beta chain was found in a study of breast tumors, draining lymph nodes, adjacent tissues. The lymph nodes were axillary draining lymph nodes from breast cancer patients. TCRdb reprocessed the multiplex PCR reads with MiXCR, giving one entry per CDR3 protein. The data show around 250,000 distinct CDR3 sequences, less than 45% seen once. This clonotype was recorded many times. The germline V gene has CDR1 SGHRS and CDR2 YFSETQ. Trimming stripped 3 bases from V and 5 bases from J, with 9 bases between. This CDR3 contains 13 residues. This receptor was taken from a female donor with breast cancer. Some clones in this sample may be carry-over from other donors' samples. The sequenced material came from axillary lymph node tissue. This rearrangement joins TRBV5-1 to TRBJ2-1; D not certain. CDR3 residues: CASSSGRNNEQFF. The DNA for the CDR3 is TGCGCCAGCAGCTCGGGCAGGAACAATGAGCAGTTCTTC.